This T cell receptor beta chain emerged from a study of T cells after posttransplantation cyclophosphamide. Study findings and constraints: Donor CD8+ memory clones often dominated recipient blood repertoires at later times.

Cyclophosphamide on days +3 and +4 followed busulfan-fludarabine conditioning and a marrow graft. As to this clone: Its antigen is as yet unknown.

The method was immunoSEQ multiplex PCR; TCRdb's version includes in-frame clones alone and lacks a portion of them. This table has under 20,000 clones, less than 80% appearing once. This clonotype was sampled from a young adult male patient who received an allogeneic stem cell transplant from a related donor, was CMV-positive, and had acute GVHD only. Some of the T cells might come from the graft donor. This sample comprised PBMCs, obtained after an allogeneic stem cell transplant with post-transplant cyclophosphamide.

The CDR3 DNA reads TGTGCCAGCGCTAGGGACAGGGTACATACTGAAGCTTTCTTT. Amino acids: CASARDRVHTEAFF. V usage is TRBV6-1 and J usage is TRBJ1-1; TRBD1 agrees at 9 bases. The ends lost 8 bases at V and 5 bases at J; junction bases unmatched: 9. The CDR3 runs 14 residues. Germline assignment: CDR1 MNHNS and CDR2 SASEGT.